Following are 28 T cell receptor beta chains from one sample sequenced in a study of blood T cell repertoires in COVID-19. Method: immunoSEQ multiplex PCR; TCRdb's copy keeps in-frame clones and lacks some. This repertoire shows roughly 75,000 clones, roughly nine tenths found once; its top ten account for approximately 17%. The specimen sequenced was peripheral blood. Every receptor here comes from a man of 80 years or more in a cohort sampled during active COVID-19.

V and J are TRBV11-2 and TRBJ1-2, with 9 bases that match TRBD1. The CDR3 consists of 15 residues. CDR1 SGHAT and CDR2 FQNNGV come from the germline V gene. Unmatched junction bases numbered 15, after V lost 5 bases and J lost 11 bases. This chain's CDR3 is CASSTSGQGPFGYTF. CDR3 nucleotides: TGTGCCAGCAGCACCTCGGGACAGGGCCCTTTTGGGTACACCTTC.

The genes are TRBV6-5 and TRBJ1-4; D call uncertain. Germline CDR1 reads MNHEY; CDR2 reads SVGAGI. The CDR3 extends over 15 amino acids. V gave up 6 bases and J gave up 8 bases, with 19 bases separating them. The CDR3 reads CASRAGYSSGEKLFF. CDR3 DNA sequence: TGTGCCAGCAGAGCTGGTTACAGTTCTGGCGAAAAACTGTTTTTT.

The chain carries TRBV5-1 and TRBJ2-1; perhaps TRBD1 as D (5 bases). The V end lost 0 bases, the J end lost 8 bases, and 12 bases lay between the germline ends. The CDR3 consists of 14 residues. Germline CDR1 is SGHRS and CDR2 is YFSETQ. The CDR3 sequence is CASSLATVTDEQFF. The DNA for the CDR3 is TGCGCCAGCAGCTTGGCGACAGTCACAGATGAGCAGTTCTTC.

V usage is TRBV3-1 (or the pseudogene TRBV3-2) and J usage is TRBJ2-1; a weak D match, TRBD2 (5 bases). CDR3 length: 15 amino acids. Trimming took 6 bases from V and 9 from J, leaving 21 bases between them. Looked up from germline, CDR1 is LGHDT and CDR2 is YNNKEL (reference sequence). The CDR3: CASSPRTYERAEQFF. CDR3 nucleotide sequence: TGTGCCAGCAGTCCCCGGACCTACGAGAGGGCTGAGCAGTTCTTC.

V and J are TRBV19 and TRBJ2-5, with D possibly being TRBD1 (6 bases). Between the trimmed V and J ends, which lost 5 bases and 4 bases, there was a span of 11 bases. The CDR3 spans 13 residues. Germline V lookup: CDR1 LNHDA, CDR2 SQIVND (reference sequence). The CDR3 region is CASSPRGPETQYF. The CDR3 DNA reads TGTGCCAGTAGTCCCAGGGGACCAGAGACCCAGTACTTC.

In nucleotides, the CDR3 is TGTGCCAGCAGCAAAGAGGCGACACCTTACGAGCAGTACGTC. This encodes CASSKEATPYEQYV. V is TRBV21-1 and J is TRBJ2-7; the table calls TRBD1, which could not be checked here. TRBV21-1 is reported as a pseudogene. This CDR3 contains 14 residues.

The chain carries TRBV4-3 and TRBJ2-5; TRBD2 matches 12 bases. The CDR3 is made up of 16 amino acids. The germline CDR1 and CDR2 sequences are LGHNA and YSLEER. J was trimmed by 5 bases and V by 1 base; bases with no gene match: 5. CDR3 amino acids: CASSQGLAGGPETQYF. CDR3 coding DNA: TGCGCCAGCAGCCAAGGCCTAGCGGGGGGGCCGGAGACCCAGTACTTC.

The chain is built from TRBV5-1 and TRBJ1-2; tentatively, D is TRBD1 (6 bases). V was clipped by 0 bases and J by 2 bases, with 8 bases between them. The germline CDR1 and CDR2 sequences are SGHRS and YFSETQ. The CDR3 runs 14 residues. The CDR3 coding sequence is TGCGCCAGCAGCTTGGGGACAGAGAACTATGGCTACACCTTC. Amino acids: CASSLGTENYGYTF.

About this clone itself: The junction departs from germline at one end; a sequencing error may be responsible. This chain uses TRBV5-6 with TRBJ2-5, with 10 bases identical to TRBD2. CDR1 and CDR2 from the germline V gene are SGHDT and YYEEEE. This CDR3 has 16 residues. The CDR3 is CASSLRSGGPQGTQYF. The CDR3 DNA reads TGTGCCAGCAGCTTGCGTAGCGGGGGGCCCCAAGGGACCCAGTACTTC. The full variable domain, in which reference TRBV5-6 and TRBJ2-5 provide the parts outside the CDR3, is DAGVTQSPTHLIKTRGQQVTLRCSPKSGHDTVSWYQQALGQGPQFIFQYYEEEERQRGNFPDRFSGHQFPNYSSELNVNALLLGDSALYLCASSLRSGGPQGTQYFGPGTRLLVL.

J is TRBJ1-2 and V is TRBV12-1; the table's D call TRBD1 went unverified against the DNA. TRBV12-1 is marked as a pseudogene. The CDR3 has 15 residues. The CDR3 DNA is TGTGCCAGCAGCCACTACAGGGGGCGTAGCTATGGCTACACCTTC. This codes for CASSHYRGRSYGYTF.

This chain links TRBV7-2 with TRBJ1-1, with D perhaps matching TRBD1 (5 bases). The CDR3 is 15 amino acids. The ends were cut back, 2 bases at V and 4 bases at J, with 14 bases in the middle. The germline V gene has CDR1 SGHTA and CDR2 FQGNSA. CDR3 sequence reads: CASSLTWGLGTEAFF. As DNA, the CDR3 is TGTGCCAGCAGCTTAACATGGGGCTTGGGCACTGAAGCTTTCTTT.

The chain joins TRBV2 to TRBJ2-2; 9 nucleotides align to TRBD1. Per the germline V gene, CDR1 is SNHLY and CDR2 is FYNNEI. The CDR3 has 15 residues. Germline trimming cut 9 bases from V and 0 bases from J; bases unmatched to any gene: 5. The CDR3 loop is CASQRDRANTGELFF. As DNA, the CDR3 is TGTGCCAGTCAACGGGACAGGGCGAACACCGGGGAGCTGTTTTTT.

The chain joins TRBV6-2 or TRBV6-3 to TRBJ1-1; D might be TRBD1 (5 bases). This CDR3 has 15 amino acids. Trimming took off 5 bases at V and 5 bases at J, with 18 bases between the two ends. In germline, CDR1 is MNHEY, CDR2 SVGEGT. The CDR3 loop reads CASSRGEGRGTEAFF. CDR3 DNA sequence: TGTGCCAGCAGTCGAGGGGAGGGGAGAGGTACTGAAGCTTTCTTT.

CDR3 sequence reads: CASSLGISRSYEQYF. The CDR3 DNA reads TGTGCCAGCAGCTTGGGCATTAGCAGATCCTACGAGCAGTACTTC. The gene calls are TRBV5-4 and TRBJ2-7; D remains ambiguous. Trimming pared 0 bases from V and 1 base from J, leaving 11 bases between. The length of the CDR3 is 15 residues. CDR1 SGHNT and CDR2 YYREEE come from the germline V gene (reference sequence).

The V call is TRBV12-3 or TRBV12-4, the J call TRBJ2-5; D gene uncertain. V lost 1 base and J lost 5, with 8 bases in between. The CDR3 extends over 13 amino acids. CDR3 region: CASSLDGPETQYF. For the CDR3, the DNA is TGTGCCAGCAGTTTAGACGGTCCCGAGACCCAGTACTTC.

The V gene is TRBV27, the J gene TRBJ2-1; 14 bases align to TRBD2. Trimming removed 5 bases from V and 7 bases from J; junction bases left unmatched: 10. The CDR3 runs 17 residues. Germline lookup yields CDR1 MNHEY and CDR2 SMNVEV (reference sequence). The CDR3 region has the DNA TGTGCCAGCAGTCGACTAAGACTAGCGGGGGGGCAGAATGAGCAGTTCTTC. Its protein is CASSRLRLAGGQNEQFF.

This clone came up once. The gene calls are TRBV18 and TRBJ1-2, with D uncertain. Germline values: CDR1 KGHSH, CDR2 LQKENI. The CDR3 contains 13 residues. V lost 4 bases and J 1 base, leaving 7 bases between the germline ends. Here the CDR3 DNA reads TGTGCCAGCTCACGGGAGAGTAACTATGGCTACACCTTC. Its translation is CASSRESNYGYTF.

CDR3 region: CASSPGRANGNTIYF. CDR3 bases: TGTGCCAGCAGCCCGGGCAGGGCAAACGGAAACACCATATATTTT. J is TRBJ1-3 and V is TRBV7-2, with D maybe TRBD1 (5 bases). Trimming removed 5 bases at V and 4 bases at J, with 15 bases between. This CDR3 comprises 15 residues. In germline, CDR1 is SGHTA, CDR2 FQGNSA. The full variable domain, its missing parts supplied by reference TRBV7-2 and TRBJ1-3, is GAGVSQSPSNKVTEKGKDVELRCDPISGHTALYWYRQSLGQGLEFLIYFQGNSAPDKSGLPSDRFSAERTGGSVSTLTIQRTQQEDSAVYLCASSPGRANGNTIYFGEGSWLTVV.

This chain connects TRBV2 to TRBJ1-2, with D uncertain. The length of the CDR3 is 13 residues. With 4 bases removed from V and 7 bases from J, the gap between germline ends came to 13 bases. Germline V gene data show CDR1 as SNHLY and CDR2 as FYNNEI. CDR3 protein: CASSVESDSGYTF. The DNA for the CDR3 is TGTGCCAGCAGTGTTGAGTCCGACTCTGGCTACACCTTC.

The chain uses TRBV7-2 and TRBJ2-5, with TRBD1 matching over 8 bases. Germline V gives CDR1 SGHTA, CDR2 FQGNSA. There are 13 residues in the CDR3. With V trimmed by 6 bases and J by 3 bases, 3 bases remained unmatched. CDR3 amino acids: CASRYRGEETQYF. The CDR3 nucleotides read TGTGCCAGCAGATACAGGGGGGAAGAGACCCAGTACTTC.

The chain employs TRBV27 and TRBJ1-1, with 9 bases matching TRBD1. Trimming cost V 2 bases and J 9 bases; bases outside gene matches: 4. CDR1 and CDR2 (germline): MNHEY, SMNVEV (reference sequence). CDR3 length: 13 residues. CDR3 region: CASSLTDRGQAFF. The DNA for the CDR3 is TGTGCCAGCAGTTTAACGGACAGGGGACAAGCTTTCTTT.

The chain has TRBV6-4 and TRBJ2-5; TRBD1 is a possible D gene (6 bases). The CDR3 totals 13 residues. Trimming shortened V by 1 base and J by 7 bases, and 10 bases separated the two germline ends. Germline V gives CDR1 MRHNA, CDR2 SNTAGT. The CDR3 bases are TGTGCCAGCAGTGACTTGCTAGGGGGGACCCAGTACTTC. This translates into CASSDLLGGTQYF.

The chain carries TRBV18 and TRBJ1-4, with a tentative D call TRBD1 (5 bases). The CDR3 is 17 amino acids. V was cut by 3 bases and J by 6 bases, with 20 bases left in between. Germline CDR1 reads KGHSH; CDR2 reads LQKENI. The CDR3 sequence: CASSPRALGSGDEKLFF. The CDR3 coding sequence is TGTGCCAGCTCACCCAGAGCACTGGGCTCGGGGGATGAAAAACTGTTTTTT.

The J gene is TRBJ1-1, the V gene TRBV11-2; 9 nucleotides line up with TRBD1. CDR1 is SGHAT, CDR2 FQNNGV, per germline. V lost 6 bases to trimming and J lost 3 bases; unmatched junction nucleotides: 17. The CDR3 runs to 18 residues. The CDR3, as DNA: TGTGCCAGCAGTTCTTCTAACAGGGGGCTCACCCAACACACTGAAGCTTTCTTT. As protein: CASSSSNRGLTQHTEAFF.

The sample holds a few counts of this clone. This CDR3 is CASSLGPGQGGTEAFF. CDR3 bases: TGTGCCAGCAGTTTAGGTCCGGGACAGGGAGGCACTGAAGCTTTCTTT. The chain recombines TRBV28 with TRBJ1-1; 9 bases match TRBD1. V shed 2 bases and J 4 bases; nucleotides not matched to a gene: 8. In germline, CDR1 is MDHEN, CDR2 SYDVKM. The CDR3 is made up of 16 amino acids. Together with reference TRBV28 and TRBJ1-1, the CDR3 gives the full variable domain: DVKVTQSSRYLVKRTGEKVFLECVQDMDHENMFWYRQDPGLGLRLIYFSYDVKMKEKGDIPEGYSVSREKKERFSLILESASTNQTSMYLCASSLGPGQGGTEAFFGQGTRLTVV.

This clone was observed a few times. The chain couples TRBV7-4 to TRBJ2-7, with 11 bases aligning to TRBD2. Looked up from germline, CDR1 is SGHVT and CDR2 is SQSDAQ. The CDR3 is made up of 18 amino acids. The J segment lost 0 bases and the V segment lost 2 bases, leaving 9 bases of the junction unmatched. In nucleotides, the CDR3 is TGTGCCAGCAGCTTATCGGGACATACTAGCGGGGGCTCCTACGAGCAGTACGTC. This gives the protein CASSLSGHTSGGSYEQYV.

The V call is TRBV3-1 (or the pseudogene TRBV3-2), the J call TRBJ2-5, with TRBD2 identical over 9 bases. The germline gives CDR1 LGHDT, CDR2 YNNKEL (reference sequence). Trimming at V came to 3 bases and at J to 3 bases, leaving 11 bases not matched to a gene. This CDR3 comprises 17 residues. The CDR3 DNA follows: TGTGCCAGCAGCCAGCCGAAGGGACTAGCTGGGAAAGAGACCCAGTACTTC. This codes for CASSQPKGLAGKETQYF.

This rearrangement joins TRBV7-9 to TRBJ2-1, with D unclear. Trimming removed 7 bases at V and 7 bases at J, with 8 bases between. This CDR3 comprises 11 residues. Germline CDR1 and CDR2: SEHNR and FQNEAQ (reference sequence). CDR3 protein: CASTVLNEQFF. Written as DNA, the CDR3 is TGTGCCAGCACGGTGCTAAATGAGCAGTTCTTC.